Reported below is one T cell receptor beta chain. This entry comes from a study of blood T cell repertoires in COVID-19. At the level of the study: Acute and convalescent COVID-19 samples came from the United States, Italy and Spain.

Original processing notes: Reference gene primer amplification in the assay estimated nucleated cell counts. Profiling relied on immunoSEQ multiplex PCR, and the TCRdb table lists in-frame clones only, not all of them. V, J and clone size are taken as reported in that table, and D and trimming were inferred from the DNA itself. The sample has more than 200,000 clones; 65% to 85% are singletons. Living in about two dozen US areas, the participants were between roughly 18 and 90 years of age. V lost 5 bases to trimming and J lost 7 bases, with 15 bases between them. CDR1 SGHTA and CDR2 FQGNSA come from the germline V gene. This CDR3 region has 15 residues.

Sequenced: PBMCs or T cells enriched from blood (not recorded which). This TCR was sampled from a woman in her thirties or forties with acute COVID-19. The chain recombines TRBV7-2 with TRBJ1-6; tentative D call: TRBD1 (6 bases). CDR3 sequence (DNA): TGTGCCAGCAGCCCAATCGCGGGGGGCAATTCACCCCTCCACTTT. Its translation is CASSPIAGGNSPLHF.